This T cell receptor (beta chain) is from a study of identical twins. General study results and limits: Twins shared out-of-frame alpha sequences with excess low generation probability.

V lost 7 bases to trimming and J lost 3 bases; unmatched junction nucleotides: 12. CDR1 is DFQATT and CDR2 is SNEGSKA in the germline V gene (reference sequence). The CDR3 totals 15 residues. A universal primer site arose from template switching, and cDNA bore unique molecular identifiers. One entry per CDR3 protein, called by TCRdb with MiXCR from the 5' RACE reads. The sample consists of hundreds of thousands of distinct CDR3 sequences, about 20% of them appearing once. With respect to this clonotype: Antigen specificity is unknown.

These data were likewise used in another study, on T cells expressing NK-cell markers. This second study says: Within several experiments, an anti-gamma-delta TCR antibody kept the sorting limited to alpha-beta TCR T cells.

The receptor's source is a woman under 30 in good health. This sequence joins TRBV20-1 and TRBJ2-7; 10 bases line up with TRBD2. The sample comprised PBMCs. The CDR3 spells CSGKPLTSGDYEQYF. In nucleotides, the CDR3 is TGCAGTGGTAAGCCCCTAACTAGCGGGGACTACGAGCAGTACTTC.